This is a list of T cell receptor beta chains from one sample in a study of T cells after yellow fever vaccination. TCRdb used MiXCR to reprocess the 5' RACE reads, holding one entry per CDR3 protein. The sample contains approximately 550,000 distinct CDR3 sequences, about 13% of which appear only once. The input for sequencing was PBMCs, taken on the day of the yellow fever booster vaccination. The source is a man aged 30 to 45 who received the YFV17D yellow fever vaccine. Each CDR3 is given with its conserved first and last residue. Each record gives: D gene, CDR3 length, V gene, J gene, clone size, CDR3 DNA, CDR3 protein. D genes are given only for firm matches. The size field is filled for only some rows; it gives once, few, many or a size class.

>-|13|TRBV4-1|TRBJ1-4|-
TGCGCCAGCAGCCAAACAGGGAATGAAAAACTGTTTTTT
CASSQTGNEKLFF
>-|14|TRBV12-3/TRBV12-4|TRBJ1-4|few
TGTGCCAGCAGTCCCACGGACCGTAATGAAAAACTGTTTTTT
CASSPTDRNEKLFF
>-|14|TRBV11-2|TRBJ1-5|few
TGTGCCAGCAGCTTGGGATCCAGGGATCAGCCCCAGCATTTT
CASSLGSRDQPQHF
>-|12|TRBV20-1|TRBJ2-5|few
TGCAGTATTGCTAGGGGCCAAGAGACCCAGTACTTC
CSIARGQETQYF
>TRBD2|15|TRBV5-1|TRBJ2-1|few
TGCGCCAGCAGCTTTAGCGGGAGGACCTACAATGAGCAGTTCTTC
CASSFSGRTYNEQFF
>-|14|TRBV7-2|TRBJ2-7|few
TGTGCCAGCAGCTTAGATTACGGGAGCAACGAGCAGTACTTC
CASSLDYGSNEQYF
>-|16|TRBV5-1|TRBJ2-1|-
TGCGCCAGCAGCTTGGCAAATATATGGTCCTACAATGAGCAGTTCTTC
CASSLANIWSYNEQFF
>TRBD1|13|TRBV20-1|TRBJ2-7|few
TGCAGTGCGTCCGGGACAGGGATTTACGAGCAGTACTTC
CSASGTGIYEQYF
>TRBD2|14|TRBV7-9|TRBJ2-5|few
TGTGCCAGCAGCAAAAGGGCGGGAGAGGAGACCCAGTACTTC
CASSKRAGEETQYF
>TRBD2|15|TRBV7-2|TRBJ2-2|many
TGTGCCAGCAGTTATAGCGGGACGAACACCGGGGAGCTGTTTTTT
CASSYSGTNTGELFF
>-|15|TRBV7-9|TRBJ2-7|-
TGTGCCAGCAGCTTCCCGGAAAGGGGTGCGACCGAGCAGTACTTC
CASSFPERGATEQYF
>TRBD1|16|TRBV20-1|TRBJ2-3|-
TGCAGTGCTAGAGATCTCGGGACAGGGAGCACAGATACGCAGTATTTT
CSARDLGTGSTDTQYF
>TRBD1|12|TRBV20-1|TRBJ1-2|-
TGCAGTGCTTTCGGGACAGGAGGTGGCTACAGCTTC
CSAFGTGGGYSF
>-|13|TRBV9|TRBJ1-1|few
TGTGCCAGCAGCGTAGCTTCGGGGGCCGGAGCTTTCTTT
CASSVASGAGAFF
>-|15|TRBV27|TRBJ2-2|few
TGTGCCAGCAGTTTTGTGGGATTGAACACCGGGGAGCTGTTTTTT
CASSFVGLNTGELFF
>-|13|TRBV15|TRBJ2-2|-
TGTGCCACCAGCAGAGAGGTGAACGGGGAGCTGTTTTTT
CATSREVNGELFF
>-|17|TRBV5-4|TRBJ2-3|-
TGTGCCAGCAGGTCCGGGGGAGCTAGCAGAAGCACAGATACGCAGTATTTT
CASRSGGASRSTDTQYF
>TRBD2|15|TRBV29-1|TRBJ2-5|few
TGCAGCGTTACGGGCGGACTAGCGGGAGCAGAGACCCAGTACTTC
CSVTGGLAGAETQYF
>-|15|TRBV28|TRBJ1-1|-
TGTGCCAGCAGTTTATATCCCCGTATAAACACTGAAGCTTTCTTT
CASSLYPRINTEAFF
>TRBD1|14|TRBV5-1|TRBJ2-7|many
TGTGCCAGCAGCTTGGGACAGGGCCCCTACGAGCAGTACTTC
CASSLGQGPYEQYF
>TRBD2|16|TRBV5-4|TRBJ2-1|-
TGTGCCAGCAGCGGGGAGCGGGAGGAATCCTACAATGAGCAGTTCTTC
CASSGEREESYNEQFF
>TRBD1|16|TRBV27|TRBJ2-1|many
TGTGCCAGCAGTTTACGTGGCTGGACAGGCACCAATGAGCAGTTCTTC
CASSLRGWTGTNEQFF
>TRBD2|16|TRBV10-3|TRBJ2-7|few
TGTGCCATCAGTGAGTCGACTAGCGGGAGGCCCTACGAGCAGTACTTC
CAISESTSGRPYEQYF
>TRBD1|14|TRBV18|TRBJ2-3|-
TGTGGCAGCTTAGACAGGGGCCTTGGAGATACGCAGTATTTT
CGSLDRGLGDTQYF
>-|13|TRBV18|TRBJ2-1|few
TGTGCCAGCTCACCCTCAGGGCATTCCGAGCAGTTCTTC
CASSPSGHSEQFF
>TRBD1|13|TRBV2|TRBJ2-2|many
TGTGCCAGCAGGACAGGGTTAAACGGGGAGCTGTTTTTT
CASRTGLNGELFF
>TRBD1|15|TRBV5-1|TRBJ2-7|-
TGCGCCAGCAGCTTGGAGGGACAGGGGGCGCAGGAGCAGTACTTC
CASSLEGQGAQEQYF
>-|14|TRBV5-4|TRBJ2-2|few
TGTGCCAGCAGCTTTTACGGAATATCCGGGGAGCTGTTTTTT
CASSFYGISGELFF
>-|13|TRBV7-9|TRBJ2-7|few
TGTGCCAGCAGCATAACCGGGACTTCGGGGCAGTACTTC
CASSITGTSGQYF